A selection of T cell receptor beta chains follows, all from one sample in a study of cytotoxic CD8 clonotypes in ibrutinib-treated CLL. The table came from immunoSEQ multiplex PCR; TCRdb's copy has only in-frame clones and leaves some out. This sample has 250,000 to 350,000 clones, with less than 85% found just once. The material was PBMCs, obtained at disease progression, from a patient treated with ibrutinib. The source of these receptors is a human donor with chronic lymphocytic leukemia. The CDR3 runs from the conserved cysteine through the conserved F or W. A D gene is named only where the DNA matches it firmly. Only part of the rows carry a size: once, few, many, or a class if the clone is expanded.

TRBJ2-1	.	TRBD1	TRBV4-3	CASSQDLNRGGFAYNEQFF	TGCGCCAGCAGCCAAGATCTGAACAGGGGTGGGTTTGCATACAATGAGCAGTTCTTC
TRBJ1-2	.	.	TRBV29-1	CSVVKDGYTF	TGCAGCGTTGTTAAAGACGGCTACACCTTC
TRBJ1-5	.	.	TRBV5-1	CASSLVAGQPQHF	TGCGCCAGCAGCTTGGTGGCAGGTCAGCCCCAGCATTTT
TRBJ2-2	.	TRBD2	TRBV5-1	CASSPGGWVLNTGELFF	TGCGCCAGCAGCCCGGGAGGATGGGTCCTGAACACCGGGGAGCTGTTTTTT
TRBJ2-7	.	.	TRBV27	CASSDHRVLFAYEQYF	TGTGCCAGCAGTGATCACAGGGTCCTCTTTGCCTACGAGCAGTACTTC
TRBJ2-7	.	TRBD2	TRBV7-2	CASSLGSGGGYEQYF	TGTGCCAGCAGCTTAGGCAGCGGGGGAGGTTACGAGCAGTACTTC
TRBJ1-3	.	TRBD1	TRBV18	CASSPYNRGNSGNTIYF	TGTGCCAGCTCACCATACAACAGGGGGAACTCTGGAAACACCATATATTTT
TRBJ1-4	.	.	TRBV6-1	CASSEFEGRREKLFF	TGTGCCAGCAGTGAATTTGAGGGGAGAAGAGAAAAACTGTTTTTT
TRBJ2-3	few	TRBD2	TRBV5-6	CASSSLAESSDTQYF	TGTGCCAGCAGCTCACTAGCGGAGTCATCAGATACGCAGTATTTT
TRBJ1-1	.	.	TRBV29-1	CSVEVADAAEAFF	TGCAGCGTTGAAGTCGCGGACGCGGCTGAAGCTTTCTTT
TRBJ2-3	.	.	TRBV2	CASSDRTPGSTDTQYF	TGTGCCAGCAGTGATAGGACGCCAGGGAGCACAGATACGCAGTATTTT
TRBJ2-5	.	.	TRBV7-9	CASSLEGSSQETQYF	TGTGCCAGCAGCTTGGAAGGCAGTTCCCAAGAGACCCAGTACTTC
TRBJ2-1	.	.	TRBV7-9	CASSAQGGPNYNEQFF	TGTGCCAGCAGCGCCCAAGGGGGGCCCAATTACAATGAGCAGTTCTTC
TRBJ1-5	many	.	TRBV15	CATSRDGLNQPQHF	TGTGCCACCAGCAGAGATGGGTTAAATCAGCCCCAGCATTTT
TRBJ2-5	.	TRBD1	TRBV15	CATSKGAGETQYF	TGTGCCACCAGCAAGGGGGCGGGAGAGACCCAGTACTTC
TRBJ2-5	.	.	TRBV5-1	CASRATGGRETQYF	TGCGCCAGCAGAGCCACAGGAGGGAGAGAGACCCAGTACTTC
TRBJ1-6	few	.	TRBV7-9	CASSVRGSPLHF	TGTGCCAGCAGCGTCAGGGGTTCACCCCTCCACTTT
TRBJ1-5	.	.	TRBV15	CATSRAPNQPQHF	TGTGCCACCAGCAGAGCCCCCAATCAGCCCCAGCATTTT
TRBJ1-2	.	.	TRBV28	CASSSTFGPYGYTF	TGTGCCAGCAGTTCTACCTTCGGACCCTATGGCTACACCTTC
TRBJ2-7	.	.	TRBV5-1	CASSYALGYEQYF	TGCGCCAGCAGCTACGCACTAGGTTACGAGCAGTACTTC
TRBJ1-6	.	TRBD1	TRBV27	CASKQGHSPLHF	TGTGCCAGCAAACAGGGGCATTCACCCCTCCACTTT
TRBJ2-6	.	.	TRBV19	CASSKKTGWGVGSGANVLTF	TGTGCCAGTAGTAAAAAAACGGGTTGGGGGGTCGGTTCTGGGGCCAACGTCCTGACTTTC
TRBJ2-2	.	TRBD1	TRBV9	CASSPPRGQGATGELFF	TGTGCCAGCAGCCCTCCCCGGGGACAGGGGGCAACCGGGGAGCTGTTTTTT
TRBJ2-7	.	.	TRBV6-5	CASGGTRALHYEQYF	TGTGCCAGTGGGGGAACCAGGGCTTTGCACTACGAGCAGTACTTC
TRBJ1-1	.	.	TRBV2	CASSEWNSPLNTEAFF	TGTGCCAGCAGTGAATGGAATAGCCCGCTTAACACTGAAGCTTTCTTT
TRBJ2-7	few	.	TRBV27	CASSLSPSYEQYF	TGTGCCAGCAGTTTATCCCCCTCCTACGAGCAGTACTTC
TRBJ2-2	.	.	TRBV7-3	CASSLQGTGELFF	TGTGCCAGCAGCTTACAGGGCACCGGGGAGCTGTTTTTT
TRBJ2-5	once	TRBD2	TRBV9	CASSARLAGVETQYF	TGTGCCAGCAGCGCTCGACTAGCGGGGGTGGAGACCCAGTACTTC
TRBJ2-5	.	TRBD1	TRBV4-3	CASSQGTGEGQETQYF	TGCGCCAGCAGCCAAGGGACAGGGGAAGGGCAAGAGACCCAGTACTTC
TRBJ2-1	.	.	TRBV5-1	CASSLGTRTIEQFF	TGCGCCAGCAGCTTGGGGACCCGTACGATAGAGCAGTTCTTC
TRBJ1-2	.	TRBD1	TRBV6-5	CASSGTTGGRGYTF	TGTGCCAGCAGCGGTACCACAGGGGGACGGGGCTACACCTTC
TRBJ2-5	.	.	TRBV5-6	CASSLFRDRKGETQYF	TGTGCCAGCAGCTTGTTTAGGGATCGAAAGGGGGAGACCCAGTACTTC
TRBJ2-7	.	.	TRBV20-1	CSGGLEQYF	TGCAGTGGAGGGCTCGAGCAGTACTTC
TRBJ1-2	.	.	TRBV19	CASSMENRARYGYTF	TGTGCCAGTAGTATGGAAAACCGGGCCAGGTATGGCTACACCTTC
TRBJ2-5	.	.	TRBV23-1	CASSHRFISIGTQYF	TGCGCCAGCAGTCACCGTTTCATATCCATAGGGACCCAGTACTTC
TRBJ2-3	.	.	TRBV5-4	CASSFLGVYTDTQYF	TGTGCCAGCAGCTTTTTAGGCGTATACACAGATACGCAGTATTTT
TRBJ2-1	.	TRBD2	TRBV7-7	CASSLSPSGKGEQFF	TGTGCCAGCAGCTTGAGCCCTAGCGGGAAGGGTGAGCAGTTCTTC
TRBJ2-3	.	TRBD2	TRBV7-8	CASSLVEGLAFSDQYF	TGTGCCAGCAGCTTAGTGGAGGGACTAGCGTTCTCGGACCAGTATTTT
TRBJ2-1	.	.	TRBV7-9	CAAARYEQFF	TGTGCGGCAGCGCGCTATGAGCAGTTCTTC
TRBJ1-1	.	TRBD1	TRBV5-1	CASSPGDRGVYTEAFF	TGCGCCAGCAGCCCGGGGGACAGGGGCGTGTACACTGAAGCTTTCTTT
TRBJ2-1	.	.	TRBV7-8	CASSLQGGGDEQFF	TGTGCCAGCAGCTTGCAGGGTGGTGGGGATGAGCAGTTCTTC
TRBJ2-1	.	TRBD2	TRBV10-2	CASRVTSGRADEQFF	TGCGCCAGCAGAGTTACTAGCGGGAGGGCCGATGAGCAGTTCTTC
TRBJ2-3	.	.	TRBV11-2	CASSLPDTQYF	TGTGCCAGCAGCTTACCAGATACGCAGTATTTT
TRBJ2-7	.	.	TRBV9	CASSAGGAGNTYEQYF	TGTGCCAGCAGTGCCGGCGGGGCTGGGAACACCTACGAGCAGTACTTC
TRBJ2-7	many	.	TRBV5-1	CASSLAGEQYF	TGCGCCAGCAGCTTGGCCGGCGAGCAGTACTTC
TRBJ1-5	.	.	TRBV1	CTSSQLWGPAGRCNQPQHF	TGCACCAGCAGCCAATTGTGGGGGCCTGCAGGTAGGTGCAATCAGCCCCAGCATTTT
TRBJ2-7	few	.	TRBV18	CASAPRRSYEQYF	TGTGCCAGCGCCCCCAGGCGATCCTACGAGCAGTACTTC
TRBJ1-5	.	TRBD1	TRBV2	CASSVPDRGERYSNQPQHF	TGTGCCAGCAGCGTCCCCGACAGGGGGGAGAGGTATAGCAATCAGCCCCAGCATTTT
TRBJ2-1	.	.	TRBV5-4	CASSFAYSTSPSYNEQFF	TGTGCCAGCAGCTTTGCCTACTCTACTAGTCCCTCCTACAATGAGCAGTTCTTC
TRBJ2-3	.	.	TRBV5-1	CASHPGGVVTDTQYF	TGCGCCAGCCATCCAGGAGGGGTGGTAACAGATACGCAGTATTTT
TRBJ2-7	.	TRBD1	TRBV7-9	CASSSGQVLSSYEQYF	TGTGCCAGCAGCTCGGGACAGGTATTAAGCTCCTACGAGCAGTACTTC
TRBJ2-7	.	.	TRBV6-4	CASSERRNYEQYF	TGTGCCAGCAGTGAACGGCGGAACTACGAGCAGTACTTC